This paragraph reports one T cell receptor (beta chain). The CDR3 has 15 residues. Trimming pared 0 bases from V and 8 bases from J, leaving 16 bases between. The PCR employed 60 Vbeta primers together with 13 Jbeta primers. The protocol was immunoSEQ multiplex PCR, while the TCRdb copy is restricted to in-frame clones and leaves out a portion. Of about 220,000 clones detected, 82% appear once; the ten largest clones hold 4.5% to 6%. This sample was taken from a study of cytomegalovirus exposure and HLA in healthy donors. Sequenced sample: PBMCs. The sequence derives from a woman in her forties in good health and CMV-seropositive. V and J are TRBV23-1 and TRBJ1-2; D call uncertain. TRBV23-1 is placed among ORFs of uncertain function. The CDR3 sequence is CASSQSRQRGEGYTF. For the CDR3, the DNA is TGCGCCAGCAGTCAATCTAGGCAGCGAGGAGAGGGCTACACCTTC.